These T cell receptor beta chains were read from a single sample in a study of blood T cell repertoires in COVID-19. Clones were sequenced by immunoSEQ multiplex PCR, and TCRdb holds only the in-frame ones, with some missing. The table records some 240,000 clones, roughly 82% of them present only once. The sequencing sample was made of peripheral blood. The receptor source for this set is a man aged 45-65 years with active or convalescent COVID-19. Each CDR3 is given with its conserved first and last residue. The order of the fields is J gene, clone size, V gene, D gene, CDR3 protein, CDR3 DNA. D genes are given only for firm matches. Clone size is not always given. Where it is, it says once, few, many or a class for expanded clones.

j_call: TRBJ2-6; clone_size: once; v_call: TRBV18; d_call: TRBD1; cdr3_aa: CASSHGQGRSGANVLTF; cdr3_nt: TGTGCCAGCTCTCACGGACAGGGCCGTTCTGGGGCCAACGTCCTGACTTTC
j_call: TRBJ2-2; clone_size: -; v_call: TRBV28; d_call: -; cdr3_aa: CASSPRLIGLQNTGELFF; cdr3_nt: TGTGCCAGCAGCCCTCGATTAATTGGACTCCAGAACACCGGGGAGCTGTTTTTT
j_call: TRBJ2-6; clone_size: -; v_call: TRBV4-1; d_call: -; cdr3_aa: CASSQDWWASHSGANVLTF; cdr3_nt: TGCGCCAGCAGCCAAGATTGGTGGGCCTCACACTCTGGGGCCAACGTCCTGACTTTC
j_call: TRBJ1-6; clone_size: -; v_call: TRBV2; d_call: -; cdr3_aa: CASSLDRPPLHF; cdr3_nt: TGTGCCAGCAGTCTTGACAGACCACCCCTCCACTTT
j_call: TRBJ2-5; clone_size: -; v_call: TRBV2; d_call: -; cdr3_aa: CASNRHSSSETQYF; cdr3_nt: TGTGCCAGCAACCGACATAGTTCCTCGGAGACCCAGTACTTC
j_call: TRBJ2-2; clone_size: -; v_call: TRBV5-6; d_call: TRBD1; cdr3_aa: CASSNRDRGPGELFF; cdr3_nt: TGTGCCAGCAGCAACCGGGACAGGGGGCCCGGGGAGCTGTTTTTT
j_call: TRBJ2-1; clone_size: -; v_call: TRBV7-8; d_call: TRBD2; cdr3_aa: CASSLAGRDEQFF; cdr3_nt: TGTGCCAGCAGCTTAGCGGGGAGGGACGAGCAGTTCTTC
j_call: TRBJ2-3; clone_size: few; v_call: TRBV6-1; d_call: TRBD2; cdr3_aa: CASSDRAGVSDTQYF; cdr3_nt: TGTGCCAGCAGTGATAGGGCGGGAGTAAGTGATACGCAGTATTTT
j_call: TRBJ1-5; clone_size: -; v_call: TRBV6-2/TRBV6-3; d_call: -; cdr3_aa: CASSYPQVHQPQHF; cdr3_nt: TGTGCCAGCAGTTACCCCCAGGTCCATCAGCCCCAGCATTTT
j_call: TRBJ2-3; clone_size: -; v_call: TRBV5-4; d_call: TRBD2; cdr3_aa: CASSIAPGLAGISDTQYF; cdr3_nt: TGTGCCAGCAGTATCGCGCCGGGACTAGCGGGTATTAGCGATACGCAGTATTTT
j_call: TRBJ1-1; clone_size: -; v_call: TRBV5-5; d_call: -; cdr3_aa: CASSFEVSDTEAFF; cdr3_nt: TGTGCCAGCAGCTTCGAGGTATCTGACACTGAAGCTTTCTTT
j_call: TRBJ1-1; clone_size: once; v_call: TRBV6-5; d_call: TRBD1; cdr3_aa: CASSYSPDRSEAFF; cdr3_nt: TGTGCCAGCAGTTACTCACCGGACAGGTCTGAAGCTTTCTTT
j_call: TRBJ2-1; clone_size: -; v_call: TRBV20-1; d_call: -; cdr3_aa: CSARDYPEQFF; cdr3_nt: TGCAGTGCTAGGGACTATCCTGAGCAGTTCTTC
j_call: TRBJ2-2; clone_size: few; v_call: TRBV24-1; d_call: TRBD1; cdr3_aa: CATSDLLGDRSTGELFF; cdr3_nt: TGTGCCACCAGTGATTTGCTAGGGGACAGGTCCACCGGGGAGCTGTTTTTT
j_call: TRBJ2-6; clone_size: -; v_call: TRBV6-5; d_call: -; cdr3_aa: CASRQAGANVLTF; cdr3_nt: TGTGCCAGCAGACAGGCTGGGGCCAACGTCCTGACTTTC
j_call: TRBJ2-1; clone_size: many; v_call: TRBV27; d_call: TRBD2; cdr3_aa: CASSLGLARWDEQFF; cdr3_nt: TGTGCCAGCAGTTTAGGACTAGCCCGTTGGGATGAGCAGTTCTTC
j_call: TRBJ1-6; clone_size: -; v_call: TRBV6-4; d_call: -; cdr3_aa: CASTSGEAYNSPLHF; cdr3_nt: TGTGCCAGCACCTCGGGAGAGGCCTATAATTCACCCCTCCACTTT